This T cell receptor beta chain emerged from a study of beta chain features in type 1 diabetes. Study in general: Examination of sorted cells across all samples involved around 99 million cells.

CD45RO/CCR7/CD25/CD127/CD95/CD27 staining was used to isolate CD4+ naive, central memory, regulatory and stem cell-like memory cells by sorting. Purity exceeded 95% in all sorted populations. Study outcomes and limitations: Compared to healthy donors, patients appeared to have naive, central memory and Treg TCRB repertoires that were more alike.

Since all of the isolated RNA was reverse transcribed, expressed TCRB transcripts were what got sequenced. The repertoire was sequenced with immunoSEQ multiplex PCR; TCRdb's copy has only in-frame clones and lacks some. Of hundreds of thousands of clones in the sample, about 16% were seen once. This clone was counted between two and nine times. Antigen specificity is unknown. From germline, CDR1 is SGHTA and CDR2 FQGTGA. The CDR3 length is 13 residues. Deletions cut 11 bases from V and 0 bases from J, with 12 bases between. The genes are TRBV7-3 and TRBJ2-3; D remains unclear. Sequencing was carried out using naive CD4+ T cells from blood. This TCR was recovered from a man between 18 and 35 years old in good health. The CDR3 loop is CAATTQSTDTQYF. CDR3 nucleotide sequence: TGTGCCGCGACGACCCAAAGCACAGATACGCAGTATTTT. The whole variable domain, filled in from reference TRBV7-3 and TRBJ2-3, reads GAGVSQTPSNKVTEKGKYVELRCDPISGHTALYWYRQSLGQGPEFLIYFQGTGAADDSGLPNDRFFAVRPEGSVSTLKIQRTERGDSAVYLCAATTQSTDTQYFGPGTRLTVL.